The present entry profiles one T cell receptor (beta chain) with its context. The sample originates from a study of blood T cell repertoires in COVID-19. The method was immunoSEQ multiplex PCR; TCRdb's version includes in-frame clones alone and lacks a portion of them. The sample comprises 150,000 to 200,000 clones, roughly 82% of which are singletons, and around 5.5% rests with the top ten. The CDR3 covers 16 residues. Germline trimming cut 1 base from V and 2 bases from J; bases unmatched to any gene: 5. Germline CDR1 SGHTA, CDR2 FQGNSA. This sequence joins TRBV7-2 and TRBJ1-5, with 7 positions matching TRBD1. Sequenced: PBMCs or T cells enriched from blood (not recorded which). The TCR was taken from a woman in her fifties or sixties with acute COVID-19. CDR3 sequence reads: CASSLDPGGGNQPQHF. DNA of the CDR3: TGTGCCAGCAGCTTAGATCCAGGGGGTGGCAATCAGCCCCAGCATTTT. Together with reference TRBV7-2 and TRBJ1-5, the CDR3 gives the full variable domain: GAGVSQSPSNKVTEKGKDVELRCDPISGHTALYWYRQSLGQGLEFLIYFQGNSAPDKSGLPSDRFSAERTGGSVSTLTIQRTQQEDSAVYLCASSLDPGGGNQPQHFGDGTRLSIL.